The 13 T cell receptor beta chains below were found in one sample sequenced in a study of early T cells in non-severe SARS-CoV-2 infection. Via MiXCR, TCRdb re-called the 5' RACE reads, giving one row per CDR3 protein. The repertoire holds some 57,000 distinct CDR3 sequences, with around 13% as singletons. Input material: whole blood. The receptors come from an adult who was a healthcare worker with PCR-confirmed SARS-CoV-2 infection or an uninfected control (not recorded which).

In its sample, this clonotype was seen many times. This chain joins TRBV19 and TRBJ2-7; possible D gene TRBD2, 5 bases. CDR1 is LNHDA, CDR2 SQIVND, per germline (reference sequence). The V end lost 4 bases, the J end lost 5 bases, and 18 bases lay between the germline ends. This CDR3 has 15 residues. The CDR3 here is CASSNGETNRNEQYF. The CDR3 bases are TGTGCCAGTAGTAATGGGGAGACAAATCGGAACGAGCAGTACTTC. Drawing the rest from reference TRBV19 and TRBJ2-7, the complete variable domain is DGGITQSPKYLFRKEGQNVTLSCEQNLNHDAMYWYRQDPGQGLRLIYYSQIVNDFQKGDIAEGYSVSREKKESFPLTVTSAQKNPTAFYLCASSNGETNRNEQYFGPGTRLTVT.

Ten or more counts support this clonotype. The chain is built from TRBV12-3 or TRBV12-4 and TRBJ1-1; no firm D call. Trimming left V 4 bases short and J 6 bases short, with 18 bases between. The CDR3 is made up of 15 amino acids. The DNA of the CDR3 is TGTGCCAGCAGTTCAATCGTTGCGTCCGGGCCTGAAGCTTTCTTT. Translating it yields CASSSIVASGPEAFF.

The CDR3 reads CASSPPTGMNTEAFF. In nucleotides, the CDR3 is TGTGCCAGCTCCCCCCCGACAGGGATGAACACTGAAGCTTTCTTT. This chain links TRBV18 with TRBJ1-1, with TRBD1 matching 7 bases. Germline trimming cut 6 bases from V and 0 bases from J; bases unmatched to any gene: 7. This CDR3 has 15 amino acids. From germline, CDR1 is KGHSH and CDR2 LQKENI.

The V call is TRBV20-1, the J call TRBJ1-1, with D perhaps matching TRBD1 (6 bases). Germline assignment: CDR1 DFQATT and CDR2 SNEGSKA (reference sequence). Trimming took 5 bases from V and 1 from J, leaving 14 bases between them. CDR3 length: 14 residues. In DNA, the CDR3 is TGCAGTGCTCGCACGGGGGCAGCGAACACTGAAGCTTTCTTT. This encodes CSARTGAANTEAFF.

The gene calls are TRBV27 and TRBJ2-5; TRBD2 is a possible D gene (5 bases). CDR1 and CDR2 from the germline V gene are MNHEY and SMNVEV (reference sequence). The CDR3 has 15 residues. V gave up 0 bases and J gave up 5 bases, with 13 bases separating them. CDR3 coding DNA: TGTGCCAGCAGTTTATCGTCCCCGGGGATCGAGACCCAGTACTTC. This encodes CASSLSSPGIETQYF.

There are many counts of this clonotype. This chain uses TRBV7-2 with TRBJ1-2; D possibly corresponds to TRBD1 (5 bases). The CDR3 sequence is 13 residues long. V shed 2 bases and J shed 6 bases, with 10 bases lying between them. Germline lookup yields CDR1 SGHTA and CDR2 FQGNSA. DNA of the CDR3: TGTGCCAGCAGCTTATCCAGGGAAGATGGCTACACCTTC. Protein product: CASSLSREDGYTF.

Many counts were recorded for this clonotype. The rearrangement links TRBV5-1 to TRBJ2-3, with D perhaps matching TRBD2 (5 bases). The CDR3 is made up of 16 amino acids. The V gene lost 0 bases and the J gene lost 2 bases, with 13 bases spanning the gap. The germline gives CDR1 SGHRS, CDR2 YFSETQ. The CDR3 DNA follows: TGCGCCAGCAGCTTGGGCGCGGGTATGATCACAGATACGCAGTATTTT. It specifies CASSLGAGMITDTQYF.

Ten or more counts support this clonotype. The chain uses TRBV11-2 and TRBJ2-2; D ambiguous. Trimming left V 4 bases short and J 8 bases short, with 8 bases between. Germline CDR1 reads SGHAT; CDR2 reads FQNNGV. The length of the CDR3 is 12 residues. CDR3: CASSSIVGELFF. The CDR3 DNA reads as TGTGCCAGCAGCTCCATTGTGGGGGAGCTGTTTTTT.

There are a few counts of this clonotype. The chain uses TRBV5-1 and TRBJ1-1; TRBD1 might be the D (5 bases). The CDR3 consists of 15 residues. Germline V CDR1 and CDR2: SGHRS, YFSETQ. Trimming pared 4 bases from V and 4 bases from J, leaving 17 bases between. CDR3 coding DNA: TGCGCCAGCAGCCCGAGTCGGGGGTCTGTCACTGAAGCTTTCTTT. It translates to CASSPSRGSVTEAFF. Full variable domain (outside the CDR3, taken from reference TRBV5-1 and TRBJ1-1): KAGVTQTPRYLIKTRGQQVTLSCSPISGHRSVSWYQQTPGQGLQFLFEYFSETQRNKGNFPGRFSGRQFSNSRSEMNVSTLELGDSALYLCASSPSRGSVTEAFFGQGTRLTVV.

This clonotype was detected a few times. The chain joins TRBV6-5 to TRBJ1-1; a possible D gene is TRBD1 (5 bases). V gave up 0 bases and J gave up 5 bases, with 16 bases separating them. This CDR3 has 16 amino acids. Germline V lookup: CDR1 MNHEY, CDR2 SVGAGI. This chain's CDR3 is CASSYSGRGVGTEAFF. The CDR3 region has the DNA TGTGCCAGCAGTTACTCGGGGAGGGGCGTGGGTACTGAAGCTTTCTTT.

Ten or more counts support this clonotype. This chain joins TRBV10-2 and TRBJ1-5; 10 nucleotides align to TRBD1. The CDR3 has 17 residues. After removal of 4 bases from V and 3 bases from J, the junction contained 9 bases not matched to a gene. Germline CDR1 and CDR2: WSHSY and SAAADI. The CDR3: CASSGESGTGANQPQHF. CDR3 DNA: TGCGCCAGCAGTGGCGAATCCGGGACAGGGGCCAATCAGCCCCAGCATTTT.

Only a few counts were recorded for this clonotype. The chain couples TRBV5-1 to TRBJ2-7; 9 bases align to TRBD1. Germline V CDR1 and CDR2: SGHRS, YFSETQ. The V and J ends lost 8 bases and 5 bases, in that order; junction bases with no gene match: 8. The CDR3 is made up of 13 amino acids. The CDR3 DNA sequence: TGCGCCAGTAGTACCGGGACAGGGAACGAGCAGTACTTC. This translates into CASSTGTGNEQYF.

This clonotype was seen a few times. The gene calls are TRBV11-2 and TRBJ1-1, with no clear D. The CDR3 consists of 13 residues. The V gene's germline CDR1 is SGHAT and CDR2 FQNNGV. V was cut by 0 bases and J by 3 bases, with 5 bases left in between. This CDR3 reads CASSLDTDTEAFF. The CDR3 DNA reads TGTGCCAGCAGCTTAGATACGGACACTGAAGCTTTCTTT.